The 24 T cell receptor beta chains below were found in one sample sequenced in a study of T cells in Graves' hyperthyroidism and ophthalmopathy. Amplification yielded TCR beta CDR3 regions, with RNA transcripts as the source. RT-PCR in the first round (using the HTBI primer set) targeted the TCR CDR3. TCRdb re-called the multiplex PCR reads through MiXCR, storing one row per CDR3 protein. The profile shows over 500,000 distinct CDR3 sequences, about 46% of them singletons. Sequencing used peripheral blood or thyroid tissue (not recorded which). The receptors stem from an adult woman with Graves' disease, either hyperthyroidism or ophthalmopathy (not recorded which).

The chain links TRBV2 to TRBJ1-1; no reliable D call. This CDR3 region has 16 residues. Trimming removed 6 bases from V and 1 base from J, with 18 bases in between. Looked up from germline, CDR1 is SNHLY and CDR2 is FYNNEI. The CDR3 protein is CASRGIVSPENTEAFF. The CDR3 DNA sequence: TGTGCCAGCAGGGGGATCGTGAGCCCAGAGAACACTGAAGCTTTCTTT.

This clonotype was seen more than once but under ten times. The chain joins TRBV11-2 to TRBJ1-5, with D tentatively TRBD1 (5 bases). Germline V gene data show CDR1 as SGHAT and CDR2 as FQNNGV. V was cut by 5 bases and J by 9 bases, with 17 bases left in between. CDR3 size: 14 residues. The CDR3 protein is CASSQGGGGWPQHF. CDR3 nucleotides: TGTGCCAGCAGCCAAGGTGGCGGGGGTTGGCCCCAGCATTTT.

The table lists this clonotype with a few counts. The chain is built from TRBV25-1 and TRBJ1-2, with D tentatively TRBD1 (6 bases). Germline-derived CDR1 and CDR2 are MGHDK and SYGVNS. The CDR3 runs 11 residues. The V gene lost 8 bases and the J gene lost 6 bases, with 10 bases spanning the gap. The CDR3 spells CASRTGHGYTF. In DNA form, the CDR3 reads TGTGCCAGCCGCACAGGGCATGGCTACACCTTC.

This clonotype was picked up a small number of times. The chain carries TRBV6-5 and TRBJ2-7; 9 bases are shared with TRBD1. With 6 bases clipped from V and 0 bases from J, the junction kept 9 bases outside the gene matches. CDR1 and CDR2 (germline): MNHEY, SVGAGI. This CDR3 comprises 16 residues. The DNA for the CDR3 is TGTGCCAGCAGGACGCCGGGACAGGGCTTCTCCTACGAGCAGTACTTC. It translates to CASRTPGQGFSYEQYF.

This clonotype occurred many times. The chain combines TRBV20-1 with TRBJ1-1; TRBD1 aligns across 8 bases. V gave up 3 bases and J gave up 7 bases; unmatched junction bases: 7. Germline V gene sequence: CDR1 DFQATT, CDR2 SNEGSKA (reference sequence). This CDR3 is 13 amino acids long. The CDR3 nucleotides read TGCAGTGCTAGTCTTCAGGGGGCAGATGAAGCTTTCTTT. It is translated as CSASLQGADEAFF.

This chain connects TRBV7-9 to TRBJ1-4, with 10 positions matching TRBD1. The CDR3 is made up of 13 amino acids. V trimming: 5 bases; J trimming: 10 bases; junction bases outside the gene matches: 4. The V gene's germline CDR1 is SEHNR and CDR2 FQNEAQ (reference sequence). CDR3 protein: CASSLGQGRKLFF. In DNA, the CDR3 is TGTGCCAGCAGCCTGGGACAGGGGCGAAAACTGTTTTTT.

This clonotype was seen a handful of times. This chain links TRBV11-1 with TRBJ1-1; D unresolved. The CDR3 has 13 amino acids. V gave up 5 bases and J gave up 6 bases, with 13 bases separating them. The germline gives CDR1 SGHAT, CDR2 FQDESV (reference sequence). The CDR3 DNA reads TGTGCCAGCAGCACCGACCTGATCGCTGAAGCTTTCTTT. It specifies CASSTDLIAEAFF.

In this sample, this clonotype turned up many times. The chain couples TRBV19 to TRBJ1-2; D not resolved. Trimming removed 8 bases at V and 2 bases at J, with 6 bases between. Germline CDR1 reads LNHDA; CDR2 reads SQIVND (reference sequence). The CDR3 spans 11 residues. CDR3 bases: TGTGCCAGTCGCGGAAACTATGGCTACACCTTC. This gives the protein CASRGNYGYTF.

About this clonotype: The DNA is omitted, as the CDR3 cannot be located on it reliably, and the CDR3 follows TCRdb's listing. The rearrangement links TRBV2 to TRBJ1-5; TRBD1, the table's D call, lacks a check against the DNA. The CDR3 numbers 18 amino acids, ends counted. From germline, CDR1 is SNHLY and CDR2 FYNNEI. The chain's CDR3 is CACSARSRDRDFNQPQHF.

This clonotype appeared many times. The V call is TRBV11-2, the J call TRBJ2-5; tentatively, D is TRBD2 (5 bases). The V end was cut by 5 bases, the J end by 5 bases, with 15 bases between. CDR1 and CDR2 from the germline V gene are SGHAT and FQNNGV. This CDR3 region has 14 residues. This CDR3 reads CASSDWNGDETQYF. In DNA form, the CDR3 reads TGTGCCAGCAGCGACTGGAACGGGGATGAGACCCAGTACTTC.

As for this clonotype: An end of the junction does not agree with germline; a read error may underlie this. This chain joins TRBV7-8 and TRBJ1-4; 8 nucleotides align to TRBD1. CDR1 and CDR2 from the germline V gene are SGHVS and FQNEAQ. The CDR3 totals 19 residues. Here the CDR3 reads CASSPGGRRGRGHYEKLFF. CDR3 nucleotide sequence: TGCGCCAGCAGCCCGGGAGGGAGGCGCGGCAGGGGGCATTATGAAAAACTGTTTTTT.

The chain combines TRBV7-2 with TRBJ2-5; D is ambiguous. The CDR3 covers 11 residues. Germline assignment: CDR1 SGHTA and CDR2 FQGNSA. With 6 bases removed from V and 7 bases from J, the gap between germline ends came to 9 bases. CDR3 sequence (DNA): TGTGCCAGCAGGACGGTAGCGACCCAGTACTTC. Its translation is CASRTVATQYF.

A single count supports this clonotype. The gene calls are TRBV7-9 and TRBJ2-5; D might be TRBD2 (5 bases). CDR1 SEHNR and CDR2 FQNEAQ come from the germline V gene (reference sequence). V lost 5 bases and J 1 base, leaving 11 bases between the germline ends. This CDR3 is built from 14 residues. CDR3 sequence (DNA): TGTGCCAGCAGCACCCCGGGATTCCAAGAGACCCAGTACTTC. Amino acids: CASSTPGFQETQYF.

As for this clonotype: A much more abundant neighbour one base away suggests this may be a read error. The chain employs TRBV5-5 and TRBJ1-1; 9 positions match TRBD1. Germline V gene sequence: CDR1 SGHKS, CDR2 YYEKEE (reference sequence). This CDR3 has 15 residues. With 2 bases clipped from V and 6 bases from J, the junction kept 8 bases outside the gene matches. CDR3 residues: CASSFYGTGWAEAFF. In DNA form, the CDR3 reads TGTGCCAGCAGCTTCTATGGGACAGGGTGGGCTGAAGCTTTCTTT.

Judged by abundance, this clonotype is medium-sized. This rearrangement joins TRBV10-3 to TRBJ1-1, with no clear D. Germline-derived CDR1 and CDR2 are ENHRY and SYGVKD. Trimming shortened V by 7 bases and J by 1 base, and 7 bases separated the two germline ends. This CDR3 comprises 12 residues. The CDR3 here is CAIMGTNTEAFF. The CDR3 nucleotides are TGTGCCATCATGGGAACGAACACTGAAGCTTTCTTT.

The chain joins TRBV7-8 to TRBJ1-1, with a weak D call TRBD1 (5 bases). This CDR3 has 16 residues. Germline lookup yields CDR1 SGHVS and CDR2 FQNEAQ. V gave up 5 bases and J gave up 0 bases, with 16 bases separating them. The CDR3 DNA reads TGTGCCAGCAGCCAACCGGGGCGCGGGTTGAACACTGAAGCTTTCTTT. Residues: CASSQPGRGLNTEAFF.

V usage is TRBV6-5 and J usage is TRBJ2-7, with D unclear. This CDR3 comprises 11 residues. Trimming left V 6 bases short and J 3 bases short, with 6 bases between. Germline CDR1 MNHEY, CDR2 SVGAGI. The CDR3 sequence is CASRYRYEQYF. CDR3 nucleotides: TGTGCCAGCAGGTACCGCTACGAGCAGTACTTC.

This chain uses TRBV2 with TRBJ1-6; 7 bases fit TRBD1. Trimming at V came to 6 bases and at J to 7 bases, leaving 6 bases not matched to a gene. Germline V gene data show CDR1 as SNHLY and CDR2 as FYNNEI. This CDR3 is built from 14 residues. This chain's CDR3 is CASRAGTANSPLHF. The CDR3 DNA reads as TGTGCCAGCAGGGCCGGGACAGCCAATTCACCCCTCCACTTT.

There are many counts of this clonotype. The CDR3: CASSQGVSGTEAFF. The CDR3 DNA reads TGTGCCAGCAGCCAAGGTGTATCGGGGACTGAAGCTTTCTTT. The chain links TRBV2 to TRBJ1-1, with unresolved D. Germline CDR1 reads SNHLY; CDR2 reads FYNNEI. The CDR3 is 14 amino acids. V was pared by 6 bases and J by 5 bases, with 16 bases between.

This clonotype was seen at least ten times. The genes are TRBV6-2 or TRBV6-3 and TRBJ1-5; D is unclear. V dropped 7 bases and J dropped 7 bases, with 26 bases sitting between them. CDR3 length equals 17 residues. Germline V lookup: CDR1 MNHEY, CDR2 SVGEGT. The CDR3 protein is CASTSPGIRSYQQPQHF. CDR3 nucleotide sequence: TGTGCCAGCACCTCACCCGGGATCAGGTCCTACCAACAGCCCCAGCATTTT.

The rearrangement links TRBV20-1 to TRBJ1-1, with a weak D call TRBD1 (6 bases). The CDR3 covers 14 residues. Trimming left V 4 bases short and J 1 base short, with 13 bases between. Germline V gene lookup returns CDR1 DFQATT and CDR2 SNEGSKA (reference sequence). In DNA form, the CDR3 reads TGCAGTGCTATGGGGGGCCCTGGGAACACTGAAGCTTTCTTT. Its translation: CSAMGGPGNTEAFF.

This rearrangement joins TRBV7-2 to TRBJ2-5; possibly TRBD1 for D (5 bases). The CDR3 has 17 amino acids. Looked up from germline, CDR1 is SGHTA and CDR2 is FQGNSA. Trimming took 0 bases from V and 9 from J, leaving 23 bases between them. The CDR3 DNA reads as TGTGCCAGCAGCTTAGCGCAGGGTAGGGGCTCAACTAAGCCCCAGTACTTC. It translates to CASSLAQGRGSTKPQYF.

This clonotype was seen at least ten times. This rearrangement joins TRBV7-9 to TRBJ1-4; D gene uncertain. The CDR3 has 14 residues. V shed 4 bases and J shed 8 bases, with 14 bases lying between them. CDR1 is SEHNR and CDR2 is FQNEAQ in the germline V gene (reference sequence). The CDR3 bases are TGTGCCAGCAGCTCTCAGGCAACCCAGGAAAAACTGTTTTTT. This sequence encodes CASSSQATQEKLFF.

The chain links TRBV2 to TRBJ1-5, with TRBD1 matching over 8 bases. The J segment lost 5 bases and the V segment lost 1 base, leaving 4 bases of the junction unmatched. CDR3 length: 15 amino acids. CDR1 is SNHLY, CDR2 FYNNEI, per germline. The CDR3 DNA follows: TGTGCCAGCAGTGAAGGACAGGGGACGGATCAGCCCCAGCATTTT. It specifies CASSEGQGTDQPQHF.